This TCR beta chain appears in the sequencing data of a study of cytomegalovirus exposure and HLA in healthy donors. Notes on the study in general: Both high specificity and high sensitivity reportedly marked the classifier's diagnosis of cytomegalovirus status. Most TCR sequences showed up rarely, but some public TCRs showed up in many donors. According to a subsequent analysis, TCR clusters from the first cohort were inclined to appear together in the 110 or so validation repertoires.

With regard to this clone: The antigen is undetermined.

Trimming pared 4 bases from V and 1 base from J, leaving 7 bases between. This CDR3 is built from 13 residues. Germline lookup yields CDR1 SEHNR and CDR2 FQNEAQ (reference sequence). Clones were sequenced by immunoSEQ multiplex PCR, and TCRdb holds only the in-frame ones, with some missing. The data show approximately 65,000 clones, 96% seen once. This chain connects TRBV7-9 to TRBJ1-1; tentative D call: TRBD1 (5 bases). This TCR was sampled from a man in his late teens or twenties in good health and CMV-seronegative. The sample taken for sequencing was PBMCs. The CDR3 DNA sequence: TGTGCCAGCAGCTCTCAGGGGAACACTGAAGCTTTCTTT. This gives the protein CASSSQGNTEAFF.